This TCR beta chain comes out of a study of lymphopenia after photon versus proton radiotherapy. With regard to this clone: Its antigen remains unknown.

Sequencing used immunoSEQ multiplex PCR; TCRdb keeps in-frame clones, though not all of them. The sample gives tens of thousands of clones, about 83% of which show up once; over 25% is in the top ten. J gave up 7 bases and V 2 bases, and 8 bases lay outside the gene matches. The CDR3 runs to 16 residues. Germline V gene sequence: CDR1 LGHNA, CDR2 YNFKEQ. Overall study results and limits: In patients who died, overall survival fell as post-nadir TCR diversity dropped more.

The clonotype originates from a man aged 50-59 years with gastric cancer. This sample comprised peripheral blood, obtained from a patient treated with photon-based radiotherapy. The chain is built from TRBV4-2 and TRBJ2-1; TRBD2 aligns across 10 bases. DNA of the CDR3: TGTGCCAGCAGCCAAAATCCTAGCGGGAGTTGGAATGAGCAGTTCTTC. Its translation is CASSQNPSGSWNEQFF.